These 20 T cell receptor beta chains originate from one sample sequenced in a study of a mutant IDH1 vaccine in newly diagnosed glioma. Their antigens remain unidentified. Time point: week 47, end of study. The study gave 300 ug of mutant IDH1 20-mer peptide per vaccine dose, with topical imiquimod. Profiling relied on immunoSEQ multiplex PCR, and the TCRdb table lists in-frame clones only, not all of them. This table has 20,000 to 25,000 clones, 84% appearing once. This specimen consisted of PBMCs, obtained from a glioma patient whose treatment included an IDH1 peptide vaccine. All receptors come from a man aged 35-49 years with glioma.

This CDR3 reads CASSFATDTQYF. DNA of the CDR3: TGCGCCAGCAGTTTCGCCACAGATACGCAGTATTTT. The rearrangement joins TRBV5-1 to TRBJ2-3; no reliable D call. Trimming took 5 bases from V and 2 from J, leaving 6 bases between them. Germline lookup yields CDR1 SGHRS and CDR2 YFSETQ. This CDR3 region has 12 residues.

This chain connects TRBV5-4 to TRBJ2-7; perhaps TRBD1 as D (6 bases). Looked up from germline, CDR1 is SGHNT and CDR2 is YYREEE (reference sequence). Trimming removed 4 bases from V and 6 bases from J, with 20 bases in between. The CDR3 is 15 residues long. The CDR3: CASSTRTDLAREQYF. CDR3 coding DNA: TGTGCCAGCAGCACTCGGACAGACCTCGCCCGCGAGCAGTACTTC. The full variable domain, completed using reference TRBV5-4 and TRBJ2-7, is ETGVTQSPTHLIKTRGQQVTLRCSSQSGHNTVSWYQQALGQGPQFIFQYYREEENGRGNFPPRFSGLQFPNYSSELNVNALELDDSALYLCASSTRTDLAREQYFGPGTRLTVT.

The J gene is TRBJ2-5, the V gene TRBV2; D uncertain. Germline V gives CDR1 SNHLY, CDR2 FYNNEI. The CDR3 has 13 residues. V lost 4 bases and J 7 bases, leaving 13 bases between the germline ends. Here the CDR3 DNA reads TGTGCCAGCAGTGGCCTAGAGCGCGCGACCCAGTACTTC. Its translation: CASSGLERATQYF.

This clone was found a few times. The chain has TRBV14 and TRBJ1-2; perhaps TRBD1 as D (5 bases). Looked up from germline, CDR1 is SGHDN and CDR2 is FVKESK. V was cut by 4 bases and J by 5 bases, with 17 bases left in between. This CDR3 spans 15 amino acids. The DNA for the CDR3 is TGTGCCAGCAGCCGGGGTCTAAGGGACCTATATGGCTACACCTTC. This translates into CASSRGLRDLYGYTF.

V usage is TRBV28 and J usage is TRBJ1-5, with a possible D match to TRBD1 (5 bases). Looked up from germline, CDR1 is MDHEN and CDR2 is SYDVKM. V lost 6 bases to trimming and J lost 11 bases, with 11 bases between them. The CDR3 sequence is 11 residues long. The chain's CDR3 is CASSPRDAQHF. The CDR3 bases are TGTGCCAGCAGCCCCAGGGATGCCCAGCATTTT.

This clone was found once. The chain has TRBV11-2 and TRBJ2-7; 14 bases align to TRBD2. The germline CDR1 and CDR2 sequences are SGHAT and FQNNGV. V lost 5 bases, J lost 7 bases, and 10 bases stayed unmatched. The CDR3 is made up of 16 amino acids. The chain's CDR3 is CASSHNPGLAGVEQYF. The CDR3 nucleotides read TGTGCCAGCAGCCATAATCCGGGACTAGCGGGAGTTGAGCAGTACTTC.

This chain links TRBV15 with TRBJ2-5; TRBD2 matches 7 bases. The V segment lost 0 bases and the J segment 0 bases; nucleotides outside the gene matches: 7. CDR1 is LNHNV, CDR2 YYDKDF, per germline (reference sequence). The CDR3 runs 17 residues. The DNA for the CDR3 is TGTGCCACCAGCAGAGATAATCTAGCGGAGTACCAAGAGACCCAGTACTTC. It encodes CATSRDNLAEYQETQYF.

V gene TRBV4-3 combines with J gene TRBJ2-2; 7 nucleotides agree with TRBD2. The V gene end was trimmed by 2 bases and the J gene end by 6 bases; junction bases not matched to a gene: 15. Germline lookup yields CDR1 LGHNA and CDR2 YSLEER. The CDR3 consists of 18 residues. The CDR3 nucleotides read TGCGCCAGCAGCCAACCACCGGTAACTAGCGCCCCCCCCGGGGAGCTGTTTTTT. This translates into CASSQPPVTSAPPGELFF.

In DNA form, the CDR3 reads TGTGCCAGCAGACCCCCGACGGCAGATTCACCCCTCCACTTT. Amino acids: CASRPPTADSPLHF. The gene calls are TRBV27 and TRBJ1-6; D gene ambiguous. V dropped 6 bases and J dropped 8 bases, with 14 bases sitting between them. Per germline, CDR1 MNHEY and CDR2 SMNVEV (reference sequence). This CDR3 spans 14 amino acids.

This chain joins TRBV9 and TRBJ1-4; TRBD1 aligns across 9 bases. Germline lookup yields CDR1 SGDLS and CDR2 YYNGEE. With 3 bases clipped from V and 7 bases from J, the junction kept 7 bases outside the gene matches. The CDR3 is 15 residues long. The CDR3 loop is CASSGQGGASEKLFF. The CDR3 nucleotides read TGTGCCAGCAGCGGACAGGGGGGAGCAAGTGAAAAACTGTTTTTT. Full variable domain (remainder filled in from reference TRBV9 and TRBJ1-4): DSGVTQTPKHLITATGQRVTLRCSPRSGDLSVYWYQQSLDQGLQFLIQYYNGEERAKGNILERFSAQQFPDLHSELNLSSLELGDSALYFCASSGQGGASEKLFFGSGTQLSVL.

The rearrangement joins TRBV6-1 to TRBJ1-1; D remains unclear. CDR3 size: 15 residues. V was shortened by 0 bases and J by 0 bases, with 8 bases between the two germline ends. Germline CDR1 MNHNS, CDR2 SASEGT. The CDR3 coding sequence is TGTGCCAGCAGTGAAGCTTCAGTTATGAACACTGAAGCTTTCTTT. It encodes CASSEASVMNTEAFF.

The chain is built from TRBV9 and TRBJ1-1, with 7 bases fitting TRBD1. The ends lost 3 bases at V and 5 bases at J; junction bases unmatched: 4. Germline CDR1 SGDLS, CDR2 YYNGEE. The CDR3 runs 13 residues. CDR3 protein: CASSGQGVTEAFF. Written as DNA, the CDR3 is TGTGCCAGCAGCGGACAGGGAGTTACTGAAGCTTTCTTT.

The CDR3, as DNA: TGTGCCAGCAGTGACGGACGTATAGCGAACACCGGGGAGCTGTTTTTT. It translates to CASSDGRIANTGELFF. This chain joins TRBV7-2 and TRBJ2-2; D is unresolved. Germline V gene lookup returns CDR1 SGHTA and CDR2 FQGNSA. V lost 6 bases, J lost 0 bases, and 14 bases lay in between. The CDR3 extends over 16 amino acids.

The chain employs TRBV5-5 and TRBJ2-3; D is perhaps TRBD2 (6 bases). V was trimmed by 10 bases and J by 2 bases, leaving 14 bases between them. CDR3 length equals 13 residues. The V gene's germline CDR1 is SGHKS and CDR2 YYEKEE (reference sequence). The CDR3 DNA reads as TGTGCCTCCCCGGGACTGACCACAGATACGCAGTATTTT. It codes for CASPGLTTDTQYF.

The chain joins TRBV19 to TRBJ1-2, with D possibly matching TRBD1 (5 bases). Germline-derived CDR1 and CDR2 are LNHDA and SQIVND (reference sequence). CDR3 size: 13 residues. V was shortened by 4 bases and J by 4 bases, with 10 bases between the two germline ends. The CDR3 is CASSTLDSYGYTF. The CDR3 nucleotides read TGTGCCAGTAGTACGTTAGACAGCTATGGCTACACCTTC.

This chain links TRBV14 with TRBJ2-1; D is possibly TRBD2 (5 bases). Trimming pared 1 base from V and 0 bases from J, leaving 13 bases between. This CDR3 spans 17 amino acids. Germline CDR1 and CDR2: SGHDN and FVKESK. CDR3 in DNA: TGTGCCAGCAGCCAAGGGACTGCGATTAGCTCCTACAATGAGCAGTTCTTC. Protein: CASSQGTAISSYNEQFF.

Comment on this clone: The junction departs from the called germline gene at one end, perhaps through a read error. The chain combines TRBV29-1 with TRBJ2-5, with 13 bases aligning to TRBD2. The CDR3 contains 14 residues. Germline CDR1 reads SQVTM; CDR2 reads ANQGSEA. Here the CDR3 reads CSGSGTSGTEIQYF. The CDR3 DNA sequence: TGCAGCGGCTCGGGGACTAGCGGGACCGAGATCCAGTACTTC.

The chain employs TRBV19 and TRBJ1-1; no firm D call. The CDR3 covers 13 residues. Germline values: CDR1 LNHDA, CDR2 SQIVND (reference sequence). The V end lost 8 bases, the J end lost 0 bases, and 10 bases lay between the germline ends. The CDR3 is CASGEQLNTEAFF. DNA for the CDR3: TGTGCCAGTGGGGAGCAGTTGAACACTGAAGCTTTCTTT.

The chain couples TRBV10-3 to TRBJ1-5, with 8 bases lining up with TRBD1. CDR3 length: 18 amino acids. Germline V lookup: CDR1 ENHRY, CDR2 SYGVKD. The V gene end was trimmed by 3 bases and the J gene end by 2 bases; junction bases not matched to a gene: 12. The CDR3 bases are TGTGCCATCAGTGAATCCCCACCAGGGGGCTCGGGCAATCAGCCCCAGCATTTT. Encoded protein: CAISESPPGGSGNQPQHF.

The J gene is TRBJ2-7, the V gene TRBV5-6; D is perhaps TRBD2 (5 bases). The CDR3 spans 14 residues. CDR1 and CDR2 from the germline V gene are SGHDT and YYEEEE. Trimming shortened V by 3 bases and J by 6 bases, and 16 bases separated the two germline ends. CDR3 DNA: TGTGCCAGCAGCTCCCGGGATATATTCCGCGAGCAGTACTTC. Protein product: CASSSRDIFREQYF. The complete variable domain, with remaining parts taken from reference TRBV5-6 and TRBJ2-7, reads DAGVTQSPTHLIKTRGQQVTLRCSPKSGHDTVSWYQQALGQGPQFIFQYYEEEERQRGNFPDRFSGHQFPNYSSELNVNALLLGDSALYLCASSSRDIFREQYFGPGTRLTVT.